This T cell receptor (beta chain) is from a study of identical twins. One entry per CDR3 protein, called by TCRdb with MiXCR from the 5' RACE reads. Found here are 450,000 or so distinct CDR3 sequences, 12% to 15% of them singletons; the top ten hold about 0.54%. These records were also assigned to another study, of yellow fever vaccine responses in identical twins.

Sequenced: CD4+ T cells sorted from blood. The origin of this receptor is a woman under 30 in good health.

This CDR3 is CSARTYTSGRGVSQYF. CDR3 in DNA: TGCAGTGCTAGGACCTATACTAGCGGGAGGGGGGTGTCCCAGTACTTC. The chain links TRBV20-1 to TRBJ2-5; TRBD2 matches at 13 bases. The J segment lost 9 bases and the V segment lost 3 bases, leaving 13 bases of the junction unmatched. The germline V gene has CDR1 DFQATT and CDR2 SNEGSKA (reference sequence). The CDR3 covers 16 residues.